This entry concerns a single TCR beta chain. Its antigen is currently unknown. Germline CDR1 reads LNHDA; CDR2 reads SQIVND (reference sequence). V was pared by 6 bases and J by 5 bases, with 13 bases between. This CDR3 comprises 13 residues. This entry belongs to a study of cytomegalovirus exposure and HLA in healthy donors. Findings of the study overall: Cytomegalovirus-associated TCR beta chains were listed, numbering 164. Compared with the roughly 700-donor mean, an Asian-associated ancestry cluster reportedly had fewer N-insertions, according to a later analysis. Highly shared variants forming one cluster were likely a sequencing artifact.

The PCR employed 60 Vbeta primers together with 13 Jbeta primers. The method was immunoSEQ multiplex PCR; TCRdb's version includes in-frame clones alone and lacks a portion of them. Found here are some 150,000 clones, around 79% of them singletons; the top ten hold approximately 6.3%. Sequenced sample: PBMCs. This chain links TRBV19 with TRBJ1-2; the D gene is possibly TRBD1 (5 bases). The source of this sequence is a woman aged 40 to 50 in good health and CMV-seropositive. This CDR3 is CASSFDSGYGYTF. The CDR3 DNA reads as TGTGCCAGTAGCTTTGATTCAGGGTATGGCTACACCTTC.